This T cell receptor (beta chain) originates from a study of CD8+CD57+ T cells in acquired aplastic anemia. Genomic DNA constituted the template upon which TCR beta VDJ and CDR3 profiling was performed. TCRdb passed the reads through MiXCR, listing each CDR3 protein once. The sample consists of hundreds of thousands of distinct CDR3 sequences, 25% to 40% of them appearing once. Notes on the study in general: Sharing between patients and controls was observed for some 27 CD8+ CDR3 sequences.

The patients chosen for sequencing had shown expansion of CD8+CD57+ cells (detected by flow cytometry). Each patient carried a diagnosis of severe acquired aplastic anemia. This clonotype was counted only a few times. What it binds is not known. Deletions cut 4 bases from V and 0 bases from J, with 12 bases between. The CDR3 covers 15 residues. CDR1 and CDR2 from the germline V gene are MNHNS and SASEGT. This receptor was identified in a human donor with aplastic anemia. The sequenced material came from sorted CD4+, CD8+, or CD8+CD57+ T cells (not recorded which) from PBMCs. J is TRBJ1-2 and V is TRBV6-1, with D perhaps TRBD1 (6 bases). The CDR3 DNA reads TGTGCCAGCAGTGCGACAGGCCTCTCTAACTATGGCTACACCTTC. It translates to CASSATGLSNYGYTF.